The sequence of this T cell receptor beta chain was determined in a study of blood T cell repertoires in COVID-19. Study information: Sites across the United States, Italy and Spain contributed samples from acute and convalescent COVID-19. T cells, B-cell-depleted T cells, or PBMCs supplied cDNA or gDNA.

CDR1 is SNHLY, CDR2 FYNNEI, per germline. Unmatched junction bases numbered 5, after V lost 6 bases and J lost 4 bases. The CDR3 length is 14 residues. Methods used by the authors: Amplification of reference gene primers was used by the study to estimate nucleated cell counts. Profiling relied on immunoSEQ multiplex PCR, and the TCRdb table lists in-frame clones only, not all of them. V, J and clone size derive from that table, while D and trimming were established from the DNA sequence. The sample shows about 320,000 clones, 86% of them seen only once. The receptor was isolated from a woman aged 45-60 years with acute or convalescent COVID-19. The V and J genes are TRBV2 and TRBJ2-5, with TRBD1 identical over 10 bases. The sequencing input was peripheral blood. CDR3 nucleotides: TGTGCCAGCAGGGGGGGGACAGGGGCAGAGACCCAGTACTTC. As protein: CASRGGTGAETQYF.